Below, one T cell receptor beta chain is given with its context. This sample is drawn from a study of T-cell reconstitution after alpha-beta-depleted transplantation in children. TCRbeta library preparation incorporated unique molecular identifiers. One entry per CDR3 protein results from TCRdb running MiXCR on the PCR reads. This sample has around 680,000 distinct CDR3 sequences, with over 15% found just once. Germline CDR1 is SGHTA and CDR2 is FQGNSA. With 3 bases removed from V and 5 bases from J, the gap between germline ends came to 11 bases. The CDR3 is 14 amino acids. This chain joins TRBV7-2 and TRBJ1-5; D may be TRBD1 (6 bases). The sample in question was PBMCs from the stem cell graft donor, obtained from the stem cell graft. The clonotype comes from a human donor who donated a stem cell graft to a child with acute myeloid leukemia. The CDR3 protein is CASSLEDSYQPQHF. The CDR3 bases are TGTGCCAGCAGCTTGGAGGACAGTTATCAGCCCCAGCATTTT.